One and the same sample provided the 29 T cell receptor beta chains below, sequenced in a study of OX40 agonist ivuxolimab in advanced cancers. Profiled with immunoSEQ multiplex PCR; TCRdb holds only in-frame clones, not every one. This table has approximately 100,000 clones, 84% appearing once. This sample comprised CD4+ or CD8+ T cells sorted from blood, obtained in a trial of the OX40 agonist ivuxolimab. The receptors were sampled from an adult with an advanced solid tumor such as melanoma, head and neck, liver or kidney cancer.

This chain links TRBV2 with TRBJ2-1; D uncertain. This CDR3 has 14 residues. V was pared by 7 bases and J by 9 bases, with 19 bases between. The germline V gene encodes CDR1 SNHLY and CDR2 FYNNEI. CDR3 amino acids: CASTTPPYVGEQFF. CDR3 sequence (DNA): TGTGCCAGCACGACACCGCCTTACGTAGGTGAGCAGTTCTTC.

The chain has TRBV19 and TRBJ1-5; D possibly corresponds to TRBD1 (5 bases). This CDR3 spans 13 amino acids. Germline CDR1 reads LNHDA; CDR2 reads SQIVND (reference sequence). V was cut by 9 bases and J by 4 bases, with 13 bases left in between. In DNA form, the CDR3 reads TGTGCCAGCTCCCAGGGCAGAAATCAGCCCCAGCATTTT. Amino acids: CASSQGRNQPQHF.

Written as DNA, the CDR3 is TGTGCCAGCTCCAGGGGAACTAATGAAAAACTGTTTTTT. Translation: CASSRGTNEKLFF. The J gene is TRBJ1-4, the V gene TRBV21-1; the table calls TRBD1, which could not be checked here. TRBV21-1 is tagged as a pseudogene. The CDR3 runs 13 residues.

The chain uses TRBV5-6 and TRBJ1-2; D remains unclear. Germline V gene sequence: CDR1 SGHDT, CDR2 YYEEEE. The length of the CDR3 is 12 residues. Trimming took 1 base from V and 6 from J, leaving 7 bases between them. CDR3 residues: CASSLYLHGYTF. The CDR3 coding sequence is TGTGCCAGCAGCTTGTATTTACATGGCTACACCTTC.

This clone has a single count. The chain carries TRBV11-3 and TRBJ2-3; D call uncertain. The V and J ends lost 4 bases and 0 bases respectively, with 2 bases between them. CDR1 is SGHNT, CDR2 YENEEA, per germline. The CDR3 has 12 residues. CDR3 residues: CASSSSTDTQYF. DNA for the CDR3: TGTGCCAGCAGCTCTAGCACAGATACGCAGTATTTT.

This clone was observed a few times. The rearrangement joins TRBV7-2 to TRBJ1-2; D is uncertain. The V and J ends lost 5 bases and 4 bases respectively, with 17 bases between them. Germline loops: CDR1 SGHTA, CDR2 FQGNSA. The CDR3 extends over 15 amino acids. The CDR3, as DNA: TGTGCCAGCAGCCTACCGGGCCGGAAGGGCTATGGCTACACCTTC. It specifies CASSLPGRKGYGYTF. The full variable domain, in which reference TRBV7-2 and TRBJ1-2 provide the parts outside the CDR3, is GAGVSQSPSNKVTEKGKDVELRCDPISGHTALYWYRQSLGQGLEFLIYFQGNSAPDKSGLPSDRFSAERTGGSVSTLTIQRTQQEDSAVYLCASSLPGRKGYGYTFGSGTRLTVV.

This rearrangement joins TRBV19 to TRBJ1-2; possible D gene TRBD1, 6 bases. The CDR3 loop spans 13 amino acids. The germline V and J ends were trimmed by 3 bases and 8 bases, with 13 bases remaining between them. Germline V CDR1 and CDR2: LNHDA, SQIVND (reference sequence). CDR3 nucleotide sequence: TGTGCCAGTAGTATCGCACAGGGAGGCGGCTACACCTTC. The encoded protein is CASSIAQGGGYTF.

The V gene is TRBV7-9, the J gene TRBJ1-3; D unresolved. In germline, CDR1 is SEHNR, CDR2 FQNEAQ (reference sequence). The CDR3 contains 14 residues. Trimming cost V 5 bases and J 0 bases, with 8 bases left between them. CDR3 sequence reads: CASSQDTSGNTIYF. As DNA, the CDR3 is TGTGCCAGCAGCCAGGATACCTCTGGAAACACCATATATTTT.

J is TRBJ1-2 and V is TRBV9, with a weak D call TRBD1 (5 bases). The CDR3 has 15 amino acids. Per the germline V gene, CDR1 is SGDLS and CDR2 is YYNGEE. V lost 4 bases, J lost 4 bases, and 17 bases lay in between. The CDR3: CASSPEGTVIYGYTF. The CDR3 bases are TGTGCCAGCAGCCCGGAGGGGACGGTAATCTATGGCTACACCTTC.

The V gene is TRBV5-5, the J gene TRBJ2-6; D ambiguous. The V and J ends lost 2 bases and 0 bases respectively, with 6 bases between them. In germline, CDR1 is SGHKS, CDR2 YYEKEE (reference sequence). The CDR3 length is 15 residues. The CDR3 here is CASSLGISGANVLTF. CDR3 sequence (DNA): TGTGCCAGCAGCTTAGGGATCTCTGGGGCCAACGTCCTGACTTTC.

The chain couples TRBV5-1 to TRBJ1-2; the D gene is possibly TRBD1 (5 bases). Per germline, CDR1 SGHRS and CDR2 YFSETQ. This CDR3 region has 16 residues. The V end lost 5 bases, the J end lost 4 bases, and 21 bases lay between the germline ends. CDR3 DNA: TGCGCCAGCAGAAATTCGGGGCAGGCCCTTGGCTATGGCTACACCTTC. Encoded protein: CASRNSGQALGYGYTF.

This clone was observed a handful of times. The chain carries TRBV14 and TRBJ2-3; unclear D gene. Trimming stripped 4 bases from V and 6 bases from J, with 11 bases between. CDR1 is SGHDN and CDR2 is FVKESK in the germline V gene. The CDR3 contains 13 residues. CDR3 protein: CASSPLQGDTQYF. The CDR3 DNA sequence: TGTGCCAGCAGCCCGCTGCAAGGGGATACGCAGTATTTT.

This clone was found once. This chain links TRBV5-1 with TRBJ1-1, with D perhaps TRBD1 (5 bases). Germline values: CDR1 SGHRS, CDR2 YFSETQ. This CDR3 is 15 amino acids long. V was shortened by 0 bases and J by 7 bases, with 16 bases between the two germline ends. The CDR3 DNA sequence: TGCGCCAGCAGCTTGGTTGGCAGGGAGGAGGGTGAAGCTTTCTTT. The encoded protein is CASSLVGREEGEAFF.

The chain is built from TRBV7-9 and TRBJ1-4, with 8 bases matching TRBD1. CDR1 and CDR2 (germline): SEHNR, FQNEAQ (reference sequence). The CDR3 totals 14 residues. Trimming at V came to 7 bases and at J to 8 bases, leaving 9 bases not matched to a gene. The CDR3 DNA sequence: TGTGCCAGCACCCAACAGGGGGATGGGGAAAAACTGTTTTTT. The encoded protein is CASTQQGDGEKLFF.

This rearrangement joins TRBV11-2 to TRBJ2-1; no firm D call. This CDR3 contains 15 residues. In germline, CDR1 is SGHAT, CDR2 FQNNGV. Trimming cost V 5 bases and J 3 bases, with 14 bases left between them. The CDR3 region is CASSAIQARYNEQFF. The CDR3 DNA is TGTGCCAGCAGCGCTATCCAAGCCCGCTACAATGAGCAGTTCTTC.

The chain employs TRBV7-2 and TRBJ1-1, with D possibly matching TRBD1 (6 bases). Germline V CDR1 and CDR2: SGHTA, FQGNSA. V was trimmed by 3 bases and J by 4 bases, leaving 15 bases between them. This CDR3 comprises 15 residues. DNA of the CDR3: TGTGCCAGCAGCTTGCGGGGGCCCACGGGCACTGAAGCTTTCTTT. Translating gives CASSLRGPTGTEAFF. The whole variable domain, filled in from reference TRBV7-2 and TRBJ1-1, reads GAGVSQSPSNKVTEKGKDVELRCDPISGHTALYWYRQSLGQGLEFLIYFQGNSAPDKSGLPSDRFSAERTGGSVSTLTIQRTQQEDSAVYLCASSLRGPTGTEAFFGQGTRLTVV.

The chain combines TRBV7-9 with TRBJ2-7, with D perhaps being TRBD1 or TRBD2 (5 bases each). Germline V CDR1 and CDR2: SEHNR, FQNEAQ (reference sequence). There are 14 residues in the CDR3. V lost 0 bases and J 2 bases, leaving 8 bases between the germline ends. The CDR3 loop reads CASSLAGTAYEQYF. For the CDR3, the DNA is TGTGCCAGCAGCTTAGCTGGGACGGCCTACGAGCAGTACTTC.

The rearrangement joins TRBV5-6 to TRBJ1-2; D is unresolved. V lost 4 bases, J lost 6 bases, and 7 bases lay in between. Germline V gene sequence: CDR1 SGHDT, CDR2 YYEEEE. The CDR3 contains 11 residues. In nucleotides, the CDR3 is TGTGCCAGCAGCGCGGAAGATGGCTACACCTTC. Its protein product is CASSAEDGYTF.

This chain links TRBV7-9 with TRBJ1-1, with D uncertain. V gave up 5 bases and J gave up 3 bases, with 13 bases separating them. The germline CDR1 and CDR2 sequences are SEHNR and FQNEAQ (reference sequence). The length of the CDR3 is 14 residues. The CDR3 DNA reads TGTGCCAGCAGCCCGGACCTTTCTGACACTGAAGCTTTCTTT. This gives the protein CASSPDLSDTEAFF.

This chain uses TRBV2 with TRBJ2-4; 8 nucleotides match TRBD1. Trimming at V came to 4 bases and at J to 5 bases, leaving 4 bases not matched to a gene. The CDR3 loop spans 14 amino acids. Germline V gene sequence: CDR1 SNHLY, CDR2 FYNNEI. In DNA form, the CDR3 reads TGTGCCAGCAGTGGCGGGACAGGTGAAAACATTCAGTACTTC. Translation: CASSGGTGENIQYF.

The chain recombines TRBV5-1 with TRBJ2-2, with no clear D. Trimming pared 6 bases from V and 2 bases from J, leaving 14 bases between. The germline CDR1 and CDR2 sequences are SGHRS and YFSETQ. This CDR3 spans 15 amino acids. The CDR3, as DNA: TGCGCCAGCACCGACGAACACCTAAACACCGGGGAGCTGTTTTTT. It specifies CASTDEHLNTGELFF.

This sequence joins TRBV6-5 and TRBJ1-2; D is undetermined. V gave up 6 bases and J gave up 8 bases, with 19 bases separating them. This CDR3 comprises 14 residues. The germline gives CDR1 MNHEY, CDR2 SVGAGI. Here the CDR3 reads CASSHGSRSGGYTF. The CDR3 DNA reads TGTGCCAGCAGCCACGGATCCCGGTCCGGAGGCTACACCTTC.

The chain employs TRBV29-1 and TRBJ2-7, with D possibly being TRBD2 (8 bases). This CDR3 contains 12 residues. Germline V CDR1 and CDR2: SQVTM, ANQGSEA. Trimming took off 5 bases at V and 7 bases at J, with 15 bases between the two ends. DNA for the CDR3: TGCAGCGTTCGACAGGGCGGGGGGGAGCAGTACTTC. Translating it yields CSVRQGGGEQYF.

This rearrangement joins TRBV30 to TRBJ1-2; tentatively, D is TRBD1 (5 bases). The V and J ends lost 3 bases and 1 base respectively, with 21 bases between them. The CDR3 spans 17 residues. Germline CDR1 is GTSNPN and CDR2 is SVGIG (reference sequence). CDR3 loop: CAWRPSPLGRNNYGYTF. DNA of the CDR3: TGTGCCTGGAGACCCTCCCCCTTGGGACGGAATAACTATGGCTACACCTTC.

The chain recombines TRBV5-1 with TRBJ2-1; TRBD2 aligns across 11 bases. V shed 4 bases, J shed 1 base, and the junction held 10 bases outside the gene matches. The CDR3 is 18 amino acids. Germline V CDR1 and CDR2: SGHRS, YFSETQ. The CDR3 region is CASSQWVAGGGSYNEQFF. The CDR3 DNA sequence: TGCGCCAGCAGCCAATGGGTAGCGGGAGGGGGGTCCTACAATGAGCAGTTCTTC.

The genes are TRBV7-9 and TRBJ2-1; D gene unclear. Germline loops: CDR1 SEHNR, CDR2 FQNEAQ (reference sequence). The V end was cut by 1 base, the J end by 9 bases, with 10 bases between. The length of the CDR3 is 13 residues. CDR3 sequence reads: CASSLVVQSEQFF. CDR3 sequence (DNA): TGTGCCAGCAGCTTAGTTGTACAAAGTGAGCAGTTCTTC.

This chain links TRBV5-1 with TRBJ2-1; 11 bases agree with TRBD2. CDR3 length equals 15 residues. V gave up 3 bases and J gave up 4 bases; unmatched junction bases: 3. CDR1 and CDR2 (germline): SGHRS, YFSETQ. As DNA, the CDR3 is TGCGCCAGCAGCTCCGGGACTAGCGGTTACAATGAGCAGTTCTTC. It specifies CASSSGTSGYNEQFF.

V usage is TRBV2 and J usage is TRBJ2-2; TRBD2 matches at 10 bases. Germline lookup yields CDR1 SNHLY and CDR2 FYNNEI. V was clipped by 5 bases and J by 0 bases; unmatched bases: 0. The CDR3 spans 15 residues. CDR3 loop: CASSTSGANTGELFF. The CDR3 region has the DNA TGTGCCAGCAGTACTAGCGGGGCGAACACCGGGGAGCTGTTTTTT. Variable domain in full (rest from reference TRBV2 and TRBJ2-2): EPEVTQTPSHQVTQMGQEVILRCVPISNHLYFYWYRQILGQKVEFLVSFYNNEISEKSEIFDDQFSVERPDGSNFTLKIRSTKLEDSAMYFCASSTSGANTGELFFGEGSRLTVL.

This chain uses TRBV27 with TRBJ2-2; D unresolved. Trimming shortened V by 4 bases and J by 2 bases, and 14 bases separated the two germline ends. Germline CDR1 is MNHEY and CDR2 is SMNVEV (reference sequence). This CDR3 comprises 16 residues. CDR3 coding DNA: TGTGCCAGCAGTTCCGCACCTACTATTAACACCGGGGAGCTGTTTTTT. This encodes CASSSAPTINTGELFF.